Listed here are 15 T cell receptor beta chains from one sample, sequenced in a study of cytomegalovirus exposure and HLA in healthy donors. The protocol was immunoSEQ multiplex PCR, while the TCRdb copy is restricted to in-frame clones and leaves out a portion. This table has some 140,000 clones, approximately 80% appearing once. Sequenced: PBMCs. The receptor set was obtained from a young man in good health and CMV-seropositive.

The chain uses TRBV6-4 and TRBJ1-2; 8 nucleotides align to TRBD1. Germline-derived CDR1 and CDR2 are MRHNA and SNTAGT. The trim removed 7 bases at V and 7 bases at J, leaving 11 bases unmatched. CDR3 length equals 14 residues. The CDR3 region is CASKAGQGAGGYTF. The CDR3 DNA follows: TGTGCCAGCAAGGCGGGGCAGGGGGCTGGTGGCTACACCTTC.

The rearrangement uses TRBV9 and TRBJ1-2; D is uncertain. Germline loops: CDR1 SGDLS, CDR2 YYNGEE. The CDR3 is 14 amino acids. V was trimmed by 0 bases and J by 2 bases, leaving 8 bases between them. The CDR3: CASSVDSGNYGYTF. CDR3 DNA sequence: TGTGCCAGCAGCGTAGACAGCGGGAACTATGGCTACACCTTC.

The CDR3 protein is CASSFEGQGVANTEAFF. The CDR3 bases are TGCGCCAGCAGCTTTGAAGGGCAGGGGGTTGCGAACACTGAAGCTTTCTTT. The chain has TRBV5-1 and TRBJ1-1; 7 bases align to TRBD1. V dropped 2 bases and J dropped 1; count of bases not matched to a gene: 11. Germline CDR1 and CDR2: SGHRS and YFSETQ. The CDR3 consists of 17 residues.

The DNA for the CDR3 is TGTGCCAGCAGCGGGACAGGGGGTCTTAGCAATCAGCCCCAGCATTTT. Amino acid sequence: CASSGTGGLSNQPQHF. The chain is built from TRBV2 and TRBJ1-5, with 11 nucleotides matching TRBD1. The junction had 4 bases not matched to a gene; V was cut back by 6 bases and J by 0 bases. The CDR3 length is 16 residues. Germline V gene sequence: CDR1 SNHLY, CDR2 FYNNEI.

This clone showed up just once. This chain links TRBV20-1 with TRBJ1-5; D remains ambiguous. Germline CDR1 and CDR2: DFQATT and SNEGSKA (reference sequence). CDR3 length equals 9 residues. Trimming removed 6 bases from V and 8 bases from J, with 5 bases in between. The CDR3 nucleotides read TGCAGTGCGGGAGAGCCCCAGCATTTT. Translated, it gives CSAGEPQHF.

This clone was seen many times. The rearrangement links TRBV2 to TRBJ2-1, with D maybe TRBD2 (5 bases). The ends were cut back, 7 bases at V and 7 bases at J, with 14 bases in the middle. The CDR3 contains 13 residues. Germline V gene data show CDR1 as SNHLY and CDR2 as FYNNEI. The DNA for the CDR3 is TGTGCCAGCACCGTGTCGTCGGGGAATGAGCAGTTCTTC. It yields the protein CASTVSSGNEQFF. Using reference TRBV2 and TRBJ2-1 for the parts outside the CDR3, the full variable domain is EPEVTQTPSHQVTQMGQEVILRCVPISNHLYFYWYRQILGQKVEFLVSFYNNEISEKSEIFDDQFSVERPDGSNFTLKIRSTKLEDSAMYFCASTVSSGNEQFFGPGTRLTVL.

The chain has TRBV2 and TRBJ1-2; 10 bases map to TRBD1. Losses at the gene ends were 3 bases for V and 8 bases for J; bases not matched to a gene: 9. CDR1 SNHLY and CDR2 FYNNEI come from the germline V gene. This CDR3 spans 15 amino acids. The CDR3 DNA is TGTGCCAGCAGTGACCCGGGACAGGGGAATGGAGGCTACACCTTC. It encodes CASSDPGQGNGGYTF.

CDR3 DNA sequence: TGTGCCAGCAGCTTAGAAGCGGGGCTGTGGGATACGCAGTATTTT. As protein: CASSLEAGLWDTQYF. The V and J genes are TRBV7-2 and TRBJ2-3; 7 bases fit TRBD2. Germline values: CDR1 SGHTA, CDR2 FQGNSA. Trimming cost V 1 base and J 6 bases; bases outside gene matches: 7. The CDR3 spans 15 residues.

J is TRBJ1-3 and V is TRBV9, with D hard to call. The V end was cut by 7 bases, the J end by 0 bases, with 5 bases between. CDR1 and CDR2 (germline): SGDLS, YYNGEE. The CDR3 has 12 amino acids. The CDR3 region has the DNA TGTGCCAGCGGGAGCTCTGGAAACACCATATATTTT. Protein: CASGSSGNTIYF.

V is TRBV28 and J is TRBJ2-7; 12 bases match TRBD1. Germline V CDR1 and CDR2: MDHEN, SYDVKM. V lost 6 bases, J lost 7 bases, and 4 bases stayed unmatched. This CDR3 contains 13 residues. In DNA form, the CDR3 reads TGTGCCAGCAGGGGACAGGGGGCAGGTGAGCAGTACTTC. As protein: CASRGQGAGEQYF.

The chain links TRBV11-3 to TRBJ2-2, with TRBD2 matching 7 bases. CDR1 is SGHNT and CDR2 is YENEEA in the germline V gene. The junction had 6 bases not matched to a gene; V was cut back by 5 bases and J by 3 bases. CDR3 length: 15 residues. CDR3 residues: CASSNRLAHTGELFF. In nucleotides, the CDR3 is TGTGCCAGCAGCAACCGACTAGCCCACACCGGGGAGCTGTTTTTT.

This chain uses TRBV7-3 with TRBJ2-7; 8 bases are a match to TRBD2. V lost 0 bases, J lost 2 bases, and 3 bases stayed unmatched. The germline V gene encodes CDR1 SGHTA and CDR2 FQGTGA. This CDR3 spans 15 amino acids. The CDR3: CASSLTAGGTYEQYF. Written as DNA, the CDR3 is TGTGCCAGCAGCTTAACGGCGGGGGGAACCTACGAGCAGTACTTC.

The V call is TRBV5-6, the J call TRBJ1-2, with 7 bases identical to TRBD1. Germline V CDR1 and CDR2: SGHDT, YYEEEE. V was clipped by 1 base and J by 4 bases; unmatched bases: 7. CDR3 size: 15 residues. This CDR3 is CASSLPGTEPYGYTF. DNA of the CDR3: TGTGCCAGCAGCTTGCCCGGGACAGAGCCCTATGGCTACACCTTC. Using reference TRBV5-6 and TRBJ1-2 for the parts outside the CDR3, the full variable domain is DAGVTQSPTHLIKTRGQQVTLRCSPKSGHDTVSWYQQALGQGPQFIFQYYEEEERQRGNFPDRFSGHQFPNYSSELNVNALLLGDSALYLCASSLPGTEPYGYTFGSGTRLTVV.

The chain is built from TRBV7-9 and TRBJ2-5, with TRBD2 matching 10 bases. V shed 2 bases and J 4 bases; nucleotides not matched to a gene: 7. CDR1 and CDR2 from the germline V gene are SEHNR and FQNEAQ (reference sequence). The CDR3 covers 16 residues. The CDR3 loop reads CASSLKGGTSAETQYF. The CDR3 DNA follows: TGTGCCAGCAGCTTAAAAGGAGGGACTAGCGCAGAGACCCAGTACTTC.

The V call is TRBV2, the J call TRBJ1-2, with D unclear. There are 13 residues in the CDR3. Germline V CDR1 and CDR2: SNHLY, FYNNEI. Trimming pared 2 bases from V and 0 bases from J, leaving 4 bases between. CDR3 in DNA: TGTGCCAGCAGTGAAATCTCTAACTATGGCTACACCTTC. This codes for CASSEISNYGYTF. Full variable domain (missing parts from reference TRBV2 and TRBJ1-2): EPEVTQTPSHQVTQMGQEVILRCVPISNHLYFYWYRQILGQKVEFLVSFYNNEISEKSEIFDDQFSVERPDGSNFTLKIRSTKLEDSAMYFCASSEISNYGYTFGSGTRLTVV.